The clone carrying this T cell receptor (beta chain) has only a few counts. The target antigen is unknown. This record belongs to a study of response to subunit inactivated influenza vaccine. Findings and caveats of the study: Only a handful of new T cells, the authors suggested, are recruited with each seasonal influenza vaccination.

Each CDR3 protein gets one entry after TCRdb re-called the RT-PCR reads with MiXCR. The sample has about 240,000 distinct CDR3 sequences, 9.5% to 15% seen once. From germline, CDR1 is SGHVS and CDR2 FQNEAQ. The CDR3 runs 14 residues. V trimming: 8 bases; J trimming: 2 bases; junction bases outside the gene matches: 4. This receptor was taken from a man aged 50-59 years who received an inactivated influenza vaccine. The input for sequencing was non-naive T cells sorted from PBMCs, taken 14 to 15 days before vaccination. This chain connects TRBV7-8 to TRBJ2-1, with 9 bases that match TRBD1. The CDR3 DNA follows: TGTGCCAGCGGGAGACAGGGGGCCTACAATGAGCAGTTCTTC. Translation: CASGRQGAYNEQFF. The whole variable domain, filled in from reference TRBV7-8 and TRBJ2-1, reads GAGVSQSPRYKVAKRGQDVALRCDPISGHVSLFWYQQALGQGPEFLTYFQNEAQLDKSGLPSDRFFAERPEGSVSTLKIQRTQQEDSAVYLCASGRQGAYNEQFFGPGTRLTVL.